This T cell receptor beta chain was sequenced in a study of shared clonotypes between healthy human individuals. Study context: Per donor, three plates held CD4 naive cells, three held CD4 memory, two held CD8 naive and one held CD8 memory.

How the authors handled the data: Junction-only immunoSEQ data arrived without quality scores, meaning filtering differed. TCRdb's table, derived via immunoSEQ multiplex PCR, lists solely in-frame clones and lacks some. The V and J calls and the clone size are those of that table, but D and trimming were determined from the DNA. The data show hundreds of thousands of clones, with less than 80% seen just once and under 2% held by the top ten. Study-wide findings and caveats: Naive CD4 clonotypes overlapped across a handful of donors at 4.5% to 5.5%.

A word on this clone: The antigen remains unidentified.

Germline trimming cut 4 bases from V and 4 bases from J; bases unmatched to any gene: 6. In germline, CDR1 is MGHRA, CDR2 YSYEKL. This CDR3 comprises 14 residues. The genes are TRBV4-1 and TRBJ2-7; 8 bases line up with TRBD2. This receptor was obtained from a woman in her twenties or thirties in good health. Sequenced material: memory CD4+ T cells sorted from blood. Noted subset: CD45RA-negative fraction. The CDR3 nucleotides read TGCGCCAGCAGCCCCGGGACTAGGGCGTACGAGCAGTACTTC. Translated, it gives CASSPGTRAYEQYF.